Here is one T cell receptor beta chain with its context. The antigen is not known. The sample comes from a study of response to subunit inactivated influenza vaccine. A single record per CDR3 protein comes from TCRdb applying MiXCR to the RT-PCR reads. The data contain 650,000 or so distinct CDR3 sequences, 11% to 15% of them seen just once; the ten biggest clones take up roughly 7.2%. Study conclusions and caveats: That few new T cells are recruited by each seasonal influenza vaccination was the authors' suggestion.

V shed 2 bases and J shed 2 bases, with 11 bases lying between them. The germline CDR1 and CDR2 sequences are DFQATT and SNEGSKA (reference sequence). CDR3 length: 14 amino acids. Specimen: PBMCs from blood, collected roughly 15 days before vaccination. The sequence was obtained from a man in his fifties who received an inactivated influenza vaccine. The chain recombines TRBV20-1 with TRBJ2-3; D possibly uses TRBD1 or TRBD2 (5 bases each). This CDR3 reads CSARRDENTDTQYF. Here the CDR3 DNA reads TGCAGTGCTAGAAGGGACGAAAACACAGATACGCAGTATTTT.